Many counts were recorded for the clone carrying this T cell receptor (beta chain). Its antigen is undetermined. Reverse transcription of roughly 0.5 ug total RNA with a constant-region primer produced TCR beta cDNA. Amplification in three nested multiplex PCR rounds with slightly modified ARM-PCR gave rise to TCR beta libraries. TCRdb analysed the multiplex PCR reads with MiXCR anew, one entry per CDR3 protein. This sample has roughly 78,000 distinct CDR3 sequences, with 71% found just once. Total RNA and DNA came together from about 21-30 mg of bulk tissue without cell sorting. Patients underwent surgical resection for primary liver carcinoma. This sample is drawn from a study of tumor-infiltrating lymphocytes in primary liver carcinoma. At the level of the study: These were node-negative, non-metastatic T1-T3 tumors of about 4 to 11 cm.

Broader study findings: Top-250-clone fractions were significantly higher in tumors than in blood (p = 0.039).

Specimen: liver tumor tissue from sampling region 4. Regarding subset: tumor region T4, right-lateral pole. This sequence originates from a woman aged 55-69 years with primary liver carcinoma and hepatitis B virus infection.

CDR3 sequence: CASNLDGVNSPLHF. As DNA, the CDR3 is TGTGCCAGCAACCTTGACGGGGTAAATTCACCCCTCCACTTT. The chain has TRBV7-9 and TRBJ1-6; D uncertain. Germline V CDR1 and CDR2: SEHNR, FQNEAQ (reference sequence). V gave up 7 bases and J gave up 7 bases, with 14 bases separating them. CDR3 length: 14 residues.